This T cell receptor (beta chain) was obtained from a study of beta chain features in type 1 diabetes. Points from the study as a whole: People with Type 1 diabetes carried modestly yet significantly shorter TCRB CDR3s in all four CD4+ subsets. HLA effects on TCRB rearrangement stayed unresolved here. High TCR expression in some cells could lead to their over-representation in cDNA sequencing.

This clone has only a few counts. Its antigen is not identified. Other DNA variants within this sample encode the same CDR3. The germline gives CDR1 SGHNT, CDR2 YENEEA. This CDR3 spans 13 amino acids. Trimming pared 5 bases from V and 0 bases from J, leaving 7 bases between. Sequenced material consisted of expressed TCRB transcripts (all of the isolated RNA was reverse transcribed). Clones were read by immunoSEQ multiplex PCR, and TCRdb kept only the in-frame ones, dropping some. The sample records 630,000 or so clones, more than 12% being singletons. The chain couples TRBV11-3 to TRBJ1-1; D is undetermined. The sample consisted of naive CD4+ T cells from blood. The TCR sequence derives from a man aged 18-30 years with type 1 diabetes. CDR3 in amino acids: CASSLGLNTEAFF. The CDR3, as DNA: TGTGCCAGCAGCCTCGGACTGAACACTGAAGCTTTCTTT.